The sequence of this TCR beta chain was determined in a study of glioma-infiltrating T cells. Trimming removed 1 base at V and 8 bases at J, with 9 bases between. CDR1 is MGHDK and CDR2 is SYGVNS in the germline V gene. The CDR3 spans 13 residues. This clonotype was recorded at least ten times. What it recognizes is unknown. Study-level findings and limits: Only very few CDR3 sequences appeared in both tissue and blood. Above-expected tissue-blood divergence occurred in all gliomas, most in low-grade ones.

The iRepertoire nested amplicon-rescue multiplex PCR amplified TCR alpha and beta CDR3s from RNA. One-step reverse transcription and amplification started from approximately 100-400 ng of tissue mRNA or PBMC total RNA. Each CDR3 protein is one row after TCRdb ran MiXCR on the multiplex PCR reads. The sample consists of about 200,000 distinct CDR3 sequences, 30% to 40% of them appearing once. Sequencing was carried out using glioma tissue, nonneoplastic brain tissue, or PBMCs (not recorded which). This clonotype was sampled from a human donor with low-grade glioma or glioblastoma, undergoing nonglioma brain surgery, or in good health (not recorded which). The chain is built from TRBV25-1 and TRBJ2-1; D may be TRBD2 (7 bases). The CDR3 region is CASSEWGGDEQFF. The CDR3 region has the DNA TGTGCCAGCAGTGAATGGGGGGGCGATGAGCAGTTCTTC. Full variable domain (remainder filled in from reference TRBV25-1 and TRBJ2-1): EADIYQTPRYLVIGTGKKITLECSQTMGHDKMYWYQQDPGMELHLIHYSYGVNSTEKGDLSSESTVSRIRTEHFPLTLESARPSHTSQYLCASSEWGGDEQFFGPGTRLTVL.